Shown below are 10 T cell receptor beta chains from a single sample sequenced in a study of blood T cell repertoires in COVID-19. Profiled with immunoSEQ multiplex PCR; TCRdb holds only in-frame clones, not every one. Of fewer than 200,000 clones in the sample, around four fifths were seen once. Sequenced sample: peripheral blood. The source is a man aged 70 or older with acute or convalescent COVID-19.

A single count supports this clone. The chain recombines TRBV27 with TRBJ1-4, with a tentative D call TRBD1 (5 bases). From germline, CDR1 is MNHEY and CDR2 SMNVEV (reference sequence). V was clipped by 5 bases and J by 7 bases, with 20 bases between them. The CDR3 totals 16 residues. The CDR3: CASSPPGGVFTEKLFF. The CDR3 bases are TGTGCCAGCAGTCCCCCCGGGGGGGTGTTTACTGAAAAACTGTTTTTT.

The chain is built from TRBV15 and TRBJ2-2; the match to TRBD2 covers 9 bases. The CDR3 contains 17 residues. V trimming: 1 base; J trimming: 4 bases; junction bases outside the gene matches: 7. Germline V gene data show CDR1 as LNHNV and CDR2 as YYDKDF (reference sequence). The CDR3 DNA reads as TGTGCCACCAGCAGAGCTGGTAGCGGGAGTGTCACCGGGGAGCTGTTTTTT. The encoded protein is CATSRAGSGSVTGELFF.

V gene TRBV9 combines with J gene TRBJ1-4, with D possibly TRBD1 on 6 matching bases. Germline lookup yields CDR1 SGDLS and CDR2 YYNGEE. The CDR3 loop spans 18 amino acids. V was pared by 4 bases and J by 8 bases, with 27 bases between. CDR3 sequence: CASSKDSGLLAPREKLFF. For the CDR3, the DNA is TGTGCCAGCAGCAAGGACAGCGGACTCCTGGCCCCACGGGAAAAACTGTTTTTT.

The chain uses TRBV28 and TRBJ2-7; 7 nucleotides agree with TRBD2. The CDR3 spans 15 residues. Per the germline V gene, CDR1 is MDHEN and CDR2 is SYDVKM. V shed 4 bases and J 1 base; nucleotides not matched to a gene: 7. This CDR3 reads CASSYLAETSYEQYF. The CDR3 DNA sequence: TGTGCCAGCAGTTATCTAGCGGAAACTTCCTACGAGCAGTACTTC.

The J gene is TRBJ1-3, the V gene TRBV4-2, with 9 bases lining up with TRBD1. The CDR3 runs to 15 residues. Germline V gives CDR1 LGHNA, CDR2 YNFKEQ. After removal of 1 base from V and 4 bases from J, the junction contained 2 bases not matched to a gene. CDR3 residues: CASSQGDRDGNTIYF. DNA for the CDR3: TGTGCCAGCAGCCAAGGGGACAGGGACGGAAACACCATATATTTT.

The genes are TRBV27 and TRBJ1-5, with a tentative D call TRBD1 (5 bases). The V gene lost 1 base and the J gene lost 5 bases, with 9 bases spanning the gap. The CDR3 length is 14 residues. Germline V gene sequence: CDR1 MNHEY, CDR2 SMNVEV (reference sequence). CDR3 region: CASSLYQGDQPQHF. DNA of the CDR3: TGTGCCAGCAGTTTATACCAGGGTGATCAGCCCCAGCATTTT.

The rearrangement uses TRBV2 and TRBJ1-2, with D possibly matching TRBD1 (6 bases). V was pared by 4 bases and J by 5 bases, with 20 bases between. The germline V gene encodes CDR1 SNHLY and CDR2 FYNNEI. This CDR3 has 16 amino acids. The CDR3 sequence is CASSVTTSPGHYGYTF. DNA of the CDR3: TGTGCCAGCAGTGTAACGACATCTCCGGGACATTATGGCTACACCTTC.

The gene calls are TRBV18 and TRBJ2-7; 10 nucleotides match TRBD1. The CDR3 runs to 17 residues. The junction had 11 bases not matched to a gene; V was cut back by 3 bases and J by 3 bases. Germline-derived CDR1 and CDR2 are KGHSH and LQKENI. The CDR3 DNA follows: TGTGCCAGCTCACCCTTTAGATCCGGGACAGGGGTCTACGAGCAGTACTTC. This codes for CASSPFRSGTGVYEQYF.

This rearrangement joins TRBV5-1 to TRBJ2-7; tentative D call: TRBD2 (7 bases). The germline V gene encodes CDR1 SGHRS and CDR2 YFSETQ. This CDR3 comprises 13 residues. V was shortened by 0 bases and J by 13 bases, with 17 bases between the two germline ends. CDR3 loop: CASSLEIGGRGYF. The CDR3 DNA reads TGCGCCAGCAGCTTGGAGATCGGGGGGCGAGGATACTTC. Full variable domain (outside the CDR3, taken from reference TRBV5-1 and TRBJ2-7): KAGVTQTPRYLIKTRGQQVTLSCSPISGHRSVSWYQQTPGQGLQFLFEYFSETQRNKGNFPGRFSGRQFSNSRSEMNVSTLELGDSALYLCASSLEIGGRGYFGPGTRLTVT.

The chain recombines TRBV24-1 with TRBJ2-5; D is possibly TRBD2 (5 bases). The CDR3 has 15 amino acids. The germline V gene has CDR1 KGHDR and CDR2 SFDVKD. Trimming shortened V by 6 bases and J by 2 bases, and 15 bases separated the two germline ends. CDR3 residues: CATSPSGGPQETQYF. The DNA of the CDR3 is TGTGCCACCAGTCCAAGCGGAGGACCACAAGAGACCCAGTACTTC.